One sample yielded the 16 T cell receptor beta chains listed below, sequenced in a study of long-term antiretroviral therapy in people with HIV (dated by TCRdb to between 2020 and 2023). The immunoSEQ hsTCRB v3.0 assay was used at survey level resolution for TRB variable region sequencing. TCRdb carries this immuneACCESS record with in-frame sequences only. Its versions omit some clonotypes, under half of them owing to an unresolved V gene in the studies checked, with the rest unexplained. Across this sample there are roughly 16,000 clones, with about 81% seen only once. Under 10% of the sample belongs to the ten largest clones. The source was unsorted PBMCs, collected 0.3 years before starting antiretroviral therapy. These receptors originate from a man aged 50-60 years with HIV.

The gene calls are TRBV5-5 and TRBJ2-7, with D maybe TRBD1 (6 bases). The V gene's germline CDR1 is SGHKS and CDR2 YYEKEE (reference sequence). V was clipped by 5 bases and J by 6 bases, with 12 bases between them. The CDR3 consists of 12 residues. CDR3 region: CASSTDSAEQYF. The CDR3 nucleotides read TGTGCCAGCAGTACGGACAGCGCCGAGCAGTACTTC.

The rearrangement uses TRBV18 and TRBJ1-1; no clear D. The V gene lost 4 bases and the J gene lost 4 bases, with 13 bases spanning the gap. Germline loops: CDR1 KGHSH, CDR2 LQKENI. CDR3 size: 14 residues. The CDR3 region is CASSLGGWSTEAFF. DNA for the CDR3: TGTGCCAGCTCACTGGGCGGATGGTCCACTGAAGCTTTCTTT.

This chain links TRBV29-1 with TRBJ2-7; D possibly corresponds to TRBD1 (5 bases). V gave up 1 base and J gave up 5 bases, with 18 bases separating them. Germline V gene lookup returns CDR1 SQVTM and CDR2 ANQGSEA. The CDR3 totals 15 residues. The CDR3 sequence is CSVEVSRQPTHEQYF. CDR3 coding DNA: TGCAGCGTTGAAGTCTCGAGACAGCCAACTCACGAGCAGTACTTC.

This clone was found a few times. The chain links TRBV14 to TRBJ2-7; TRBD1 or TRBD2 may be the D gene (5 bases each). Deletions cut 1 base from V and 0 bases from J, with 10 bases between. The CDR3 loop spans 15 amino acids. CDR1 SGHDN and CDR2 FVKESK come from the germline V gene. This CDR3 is CASSQGVGASYEQYF. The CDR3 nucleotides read TGTGCCAGCAGCCAAGGTGTCGGGGCCTCCTACGAGCAGTACTTC.

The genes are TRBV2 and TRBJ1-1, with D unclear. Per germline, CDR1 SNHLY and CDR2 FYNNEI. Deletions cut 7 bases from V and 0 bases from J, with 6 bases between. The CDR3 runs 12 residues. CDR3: CASKALNTEAFF. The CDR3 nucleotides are TGTGCCAGCAAAGCGTTGAACACTGAAGCTTTCTTT. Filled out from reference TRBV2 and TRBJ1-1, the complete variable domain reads EPEVTQTPSHQVTQMGQEVILRCVPISNHLYFYWYRQILGQKVEFLVSFYNNEISEKSEIFDDQFSVERPDGSNFTLKIRSTKLEDSAMYFCASKALNTEAFFGQGTRLTVV.

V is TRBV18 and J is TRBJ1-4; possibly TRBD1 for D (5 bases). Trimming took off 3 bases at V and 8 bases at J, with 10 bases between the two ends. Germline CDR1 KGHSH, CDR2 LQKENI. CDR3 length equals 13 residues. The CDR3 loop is CASSPGLGEKLFF. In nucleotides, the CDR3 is TGTGCCAGCTCACCGGGGCTAGGGGAAAAACTGTTTTTT.

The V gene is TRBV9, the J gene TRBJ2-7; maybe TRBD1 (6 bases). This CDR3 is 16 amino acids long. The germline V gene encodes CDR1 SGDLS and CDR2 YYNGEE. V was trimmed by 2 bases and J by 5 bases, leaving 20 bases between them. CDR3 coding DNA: TGTGCCAGCAGCGTCCTGGGGGAGACAGGCCCGGACGAGCAGTACTTC. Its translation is CASSVLGETGPDEQYF.

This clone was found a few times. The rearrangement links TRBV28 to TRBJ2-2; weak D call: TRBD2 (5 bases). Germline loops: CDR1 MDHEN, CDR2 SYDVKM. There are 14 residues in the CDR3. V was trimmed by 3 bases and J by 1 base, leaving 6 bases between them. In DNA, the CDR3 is TGTGCCAGCAGTTTGGCGGGGAACACCGGGGAGCTGTTTTTT. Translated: CASSLAGNTGELFF.

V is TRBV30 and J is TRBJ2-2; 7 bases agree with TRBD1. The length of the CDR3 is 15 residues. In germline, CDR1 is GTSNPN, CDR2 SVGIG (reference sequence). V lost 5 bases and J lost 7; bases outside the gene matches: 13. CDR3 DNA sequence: TGTGCCTGGCGAGGATCGAGTTCAGGGGGCGGGGAGCTGTTTTTT. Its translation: CAWRGSSSGGGELFF.

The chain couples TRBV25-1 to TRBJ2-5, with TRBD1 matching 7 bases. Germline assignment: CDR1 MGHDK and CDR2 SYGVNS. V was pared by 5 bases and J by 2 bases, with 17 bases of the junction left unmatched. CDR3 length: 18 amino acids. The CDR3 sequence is CASSTGILRDSSQETQYF. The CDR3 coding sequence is TGTGCCAGCAGTACTGGTATACTCAGGGACAGCAGTCAAGAGACCCAGTACTTC.

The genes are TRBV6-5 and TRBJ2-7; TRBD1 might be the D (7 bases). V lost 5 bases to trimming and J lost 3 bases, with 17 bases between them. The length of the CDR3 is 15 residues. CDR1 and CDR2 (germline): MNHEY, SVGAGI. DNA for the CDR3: TGTGCCAGCAGTCACCGGGCCAGGGGGGTCTACGAGCAGTACTTC. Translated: CASSHRARGVYEQYF.

This CDR3 is CASSVGTGDPNEQFF. Here the CDR3 DNA reads TGTGCCAGCAGTGTCGGGACAGGGGACCCCAATGAGCAGTTCTTC. The rearrangement links TRBV6-4 to TRBJ2-1; TRBD1 aligns across 10 bases. Trimming removed 4 bases from V and 6 bases from J; junction bases left unmatched: 6. CDR3 length: 15 amino acids. Per the germline V gene, CDR1 is MRHNA and CDR2 is SNTAGT.

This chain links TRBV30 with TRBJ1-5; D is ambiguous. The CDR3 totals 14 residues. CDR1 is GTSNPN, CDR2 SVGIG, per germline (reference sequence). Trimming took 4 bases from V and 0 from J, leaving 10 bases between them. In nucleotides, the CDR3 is TGTGCCTGGAACAGACACCTTAGCAATCAGCCCCAGCATTTT. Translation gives CAWNRHLSNQPQHF.

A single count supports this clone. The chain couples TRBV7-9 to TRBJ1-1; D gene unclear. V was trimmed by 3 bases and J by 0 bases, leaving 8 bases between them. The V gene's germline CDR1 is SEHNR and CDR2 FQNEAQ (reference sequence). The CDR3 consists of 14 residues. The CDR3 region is CASSFAGLNTEAFF. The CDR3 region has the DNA TGTGCCAGCAGCTTTGCCGGTTTGAACACTGAAGCTTTCTTT.

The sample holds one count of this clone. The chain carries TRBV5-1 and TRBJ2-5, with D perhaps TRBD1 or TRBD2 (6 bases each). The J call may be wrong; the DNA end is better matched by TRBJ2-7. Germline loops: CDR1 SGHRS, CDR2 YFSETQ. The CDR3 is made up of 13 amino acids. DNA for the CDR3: TGCGCCAGCAGCCCGGAGGGGGAATACGAGCAGTACTTC. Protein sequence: CASSPEGEYEQYF.

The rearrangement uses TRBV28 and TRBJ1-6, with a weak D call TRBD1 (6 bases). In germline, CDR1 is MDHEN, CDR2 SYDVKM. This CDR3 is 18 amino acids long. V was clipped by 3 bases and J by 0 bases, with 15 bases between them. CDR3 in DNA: TGTGCCAGCAGTTTGGTGGGACAACTGAGCTCCTATAATTCACCCCTCCACTTT. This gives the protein CASSLVGQLSSYNSPLHF.